These T cell receptor beta chains were read from a single sample in a study of blood T cell repertoires in COVID-19. Clones were sequenced by immunoSEQ multiplex PCR, and TCRdb holds only the in-frame ones, with some missing. The sample has 200,000 to 250,000 clones; 82% are singletons. Input material: peripheral blood. The receptors were gathered from an elderly woman with COVID-19, enrolled during active disease. The conserved cysteine and the conserved F or W are not part of the CDR3 here. The order of the fields is V gene, J gene, D gene, CDR3 protein. D genes are given only for firm matches.

v_gene: TRBV30
j_gene: TRBJ1-1
d_gene: .
CDR3aa: AWTQGNTEAF

v_gene: TRBV5-5
j_gene: TRBJ1-2
d_gene: .
CDR3aa: ASSFSEANYGYT

v_gene: TRBV30
j_gene: TRBJ1-5
d_gene: .
CDR3aa: AWSHTDRLNQPQH

v_gene: TRBV5-1
j_gene: TRBJ1-1
d_gene: .
CDR3aa: ASSPGGMNTEAF

v_gene: TRBV3-1/TRBV3-2
j_gene: TRBJ2-5
d_gene: .
CDR3aa: ASSQEIETQY

v_gene: TRBV5-1
j_gene: TRBJ2-7
d_gene: TRBD2
CDR3aa: ASSAGLAGGLYEQY

v_gene: TRBV30
j_gene: TRBJ1-3
d_gene: TRBD1
CDR3aa: AWSARTGSGNTIY

v_gene: TRBV7-9
j_gene: TRBJ2-1
d_gene: TRBD2
CDR3aa: ASSLYEGPSGGASEQF

v_gene: TRBV6-5
j_gene: TRBJ2-7
d_gene: .
CDR3aa: ASAAASAYEQY

v_gene: TRBV7-6
j_gene: TRBJ1-6
d_gene: .
CDR3aa: ASSLGVGGVNSPLH

v_gene: TRBV5-1
j_gene: TRBJ2-2
d_gene: .
CDR3aa: ASSLAIGLSRGELF

v_gene: TRBV6-5
j_gene: TRBJ2-7
d_gene: .
CDR3aa: ASRSGTPSYEQY

v_gene: TRBV5-6
j_gene: TRBJ1-1
d_gene: TRBD1
CDR3aa: ASSGWGQGASTEAF

v_gene: TRBV9
j_gene: TRBJ2-1
d_gene: TRBD2
CDR3aa: ASSAQRGGTYNEQF

v_gene: TRBV19
j_gene: TRBJ1-5
d_gene: .
CDR3aa: ASSIETRVYSNQPQH

v_gene: TRBV6-5
j_gene: TRBJ2-1
d_gene: TRBD2
CDR3aa: ASSYVGTKKDEQF

v_gene: TRBV7-2
j_gene: TRBJ1-3
d_gene: .
CDR3aa: ASSLGGASSGNTIY

v_gene: TRBV5-1
j_gene: TRBJ2-2
d_gene: TRBD1
CDR3aa: ASSPGQIIGTGELF

v_gene: TRBV27
j_gene: TRBJ2-7
d_gene: TRBD2
CDR3aa: ASSPPGTTLYEQY

v_gene: TRBV5-1
j_gene: TRBJ1-1
d_gene: .
CDR3aa: ASSATNSGEAF

v_gene: TRBV19
j_gene: TRBJ2-1
d_gene: .
CDR3aa: ASSEGGYSSYNEQF

v_gene: TRBV25-1
j_gene: TRBJ2-1
d_gene: TRBD2
CDR3aa: ASSEELASNEQF

v_gene: TRBV11-2
j_gene: TRBJ2-5
d_gene: .
CDR3aa: ASSLVPYRQSRYQETQY

v_gene: TRBV13
j_gene: TRBJ1-6
d_gene: .
CDR3aa: ASSLSGSSYNSPLH

v_gene: TRBV6-5
j_gene: TRBJ1-2
d_gene: TRBD1
CDR3aa: ASSYRTGLSGYT

v_gene: TRBV6-2/TRBV6-3
j_gene: TRBJ2-7
d_gene: .
CDR3aa: ASSYAGTGIIIEQY

v_gene: TRBV5-1
j_gene: TRBJ2-3
d_gene: .
CDR3aa: ASSLTQRITDTQY

v_gene: TRBV13
j_gene: TRBJ2-5
d_gene: .
CDR3aa: ASSLGGVETQY

v_gene: TRBV5-1
j_gene: TRBJ1-2
d_gene: .
CDR3aa: ASSLGTVRYGYT

v_gene: TRBV6-2/TRBV6-3
j_gene: TRBJ1-2
d_gene: .
CDR3aa: ASSYSSLEVSYGYT

v_gene: TRBV6-2/TRBV6-3
j_gene: TRBJ2-1
d_gene: .
CDR3aa: ASSYLRGTYNEQF

v_gene: TRBV6-5
j_gene: TRBJ1-2
d_gene: TRBD1
CDR3aa: ASSSTGQGAVGYT

v_gene: TRBV29-1
j_gene: TRBJ1-2
d_gene: .
CDR3aa: SVRGGLNYGYT

v_gene: TRBV7-8
j_gene: TRBJ2-3
d_gene: TRBD2
CDR3aa: ASSHHPSGGVTDTQY

v_gene: TRBV3-1/TRBV3-2
j_gene: TRBJ1-2
d_gene: .
CDR3aa: ASSQGYRDYGYT

v_gene: TRBV5-1
j_gene: TRBJ1-2
d_gene: TRBD1
CDR3aa: ASSRDGQGDGYT

v_gene: TRBV18
j_gene: TRBJ1-1
d_gene: .
CDR3aa: ASSPQREEAF

v_gene: TRBV19
j_gene: TRBJ1-2
d_gene: .
CDR3aa: ASSPTGSGAGYT

v_gene: TRBV7-9
j_gene: TRBJ1-2
d_gene: .
CDR3aa: ASSDDGDYGYT

v_gene: TRBV10-3
j_gene: TRBJ1-6
d_gene: .
CDR3aa: AISEVEGNSPLH

v_gene: TRBV28
j_gene: TRBJ2-3
d_gene: TRBD1
CDR3aa: ASTYPGTGGTDTQY

v_gene: TRBV5-6
j_gene: TRBJ2-6
d_gene: .
CDR3aa: ASRPGNWANVLT

v_gene: TRBV7-3
j_gene: TRBJ2-7
d_gene: TRBD1
CDR3aa: ASSLTGDRGTYEQY

v_gene: TRBV2
j_gene: TRBJ1-2
d_gene: .
CDR3aa: ASSRTAQRYGYT

v_gene: TRBV19
j_gene: TRBJ2-7
d_gene: .
CDR3aa: ASSISTGSSYEQY

v_gene: TRBV7-6
j_gene: TRBJ1-1
d_gene: .
CDR3aa: ASSLDEGRGTEAF

v_gene: TRBV28
j_gene: TRBJ2-7
d_gene: .
CDR3aa: ASSPPLSGYEQY

v_gene: TRBV7-2
j_gene: TRBJ2-1
d_gene: TRBD2
CDR3aa: ASSFRLAVSYNEQF

v_gene: TRBV10-1
j_gene: TRBJ2-5
d_gene: TRBD1
CDR3aa: ASSDSRTGKETQY

v_gene: TRBV5-8
j_gene: TRBJ1-4
d_gene: TRBD1
CDR3aa: ASSWGQGGEKLF

v_gene: TRBV29-1
j_gene: TRBJ2-5
d_gene: .
CDR3aa: SVGPGVETQY

v_gene: TRBV10-3
j_gene: TRBJ1-1
d_gene: .
CDR3aa: AISESGGTEAF

v_gene: TRBV12-3/TRBV12-4
j_gene: TRBJ1-1
d_gene: .
CDR3aa: ASFGRGSAEAF

v_gene: TRBV19
j_gene: TRBJ1-1
d_gene: TRBD1
CDR3aa: ASSTLQGADTEAF

v_gene: TRBV2
j_gene: TRBJ1-2
d_gene: .
CDR3aa: ASRQVQGGYT

v_gene: TRBV6-6
j_gene: TRBJ1-2
d_gene: .
CDR3aa: ASSYTSTGTGGYT

v_gene: TRBV30
j_gene: TRBJ1-1
d_gene: TRBD1
CDR3aa: AWRRDRVNTEAF

v_gene: TRBV6-9
j_gene: TRBJ2-7
d_gene: .
CDR3aa: ASSPRSPYEQY

v_gene: TRBV3-1/TRBV3-2
j_gene: TRBJ2-2
d_gene: TRBD2
CDR3aa: ASSTRLAGGNGELF